This is a list of T cell receptor beta chains from one sample in a study of radiotherapy plus CTLA-4 blockade in lung cancer. This table comes from immunoSEQ multiplex PCR, and its TCRdb copy is limited to in-frame clones, with some not included. The repertoire has about 90,000 clones, about three quarters of them found once; the top ten carry 11% to 15%. The sample was peripheral blood, taken from a patient treated with radiotherapy plus ipilimumab. The origin of the receptors is a human donor with non-small cell lung cancer that progressed on radiotherapy plus ipilimumab. CDR3s include the opening cysteine and the closing phenylalanine or tryptophan. A D gene is named only where the DNA matches it firmly. A clone size is listed for some rows: how often the clone was seen (once, few, many), or a class if it is expanded.

few | TRBJ2-5 | TRBV4-2 | - | TGTGCCAGCAGCCAAGAGCGGGAAGGAGAGACCCAGTACTTC | CASSQEREGETQYF
- | TRBJ2-1 | TRBV13 | - | TGTGCCAGCAGTGAAGTCCCGGGAGTAATAAGCAATGAGCAGTTCTTC | CASSEVPGVISNEQFF
- | TRBJ2-5 | TRBV6-6 | TRBD2 | TGTGCCAGCAGTTGGACTAGCGGGGGCCAAGAGACCCAGTACTTC | CASSWTSGGQETQYF
- | TRBJ2-7 | TRBV5-5 | - | TGTGCCAGCAGCTCCATCTTCCCCGGTCCCTACGAGCAGTACTTC | CASSSIFPGPYEQYF
- | TRBJ1-1 | TRBV19 | - | TGTGCCAGTAGTATCTCAGGGACCACTGAAGCTTTCTTT | CASSISGTTEAFF
- | TRBJ1-1 | TRBV5-4 | - | TGTGCCAGCAGCCCTGAAATGAACACTGAAGCTTTCTTT | CASSPEMNTEAFF
- | TRBJ2-1 | TRBV15 | TRBD1 | TGTGCCACCAGCAAGCTTGACCGCGGGACAGGGATTTACAATGAGCAGTTCTTC | CATSKLDRGTGIYNEQFF
- | TRBJ2-5 | TRBV9 | TRBD1 | TGTGCCAGCAGCTTGGCATCAGGGGGAGAGACCCAGTACTTC | CASSLASGGETQYF
- | TRBJ2-5 | TRBV6-1 | TRBD2 | TGTGCCAGCATGACTAGCGGGAGTGAGACCCAGTACTTC | CASMTSGSETQYF
- | TRBJ2-7 | TRBV27 | - | TGTGCCAGCAGCCGTGACTTCGGCTACGAGCAGTACTTC | CASSRDFGYEQYF
- | TRBJ2-1 | TRBV11-2 | - | TGTGCCAGCAGCTTGGCTGGGCCATACAATGAGCAGTTCTTC | CASSLAGPYNEQFF
- | TRBJ2-7 | TRBV28 | TRBD1 | TGTGCCAGCTCCTTCGCATTGACAGGGGGCAGCGAGCAGTACTTC | CASSFALTGGSEQYF